The rows below give T cell receptor beta chains drawn from one sample of a study of blood T cell repertoires in COVID-19. Only in-frame clones appear in the TCRdb table, and some are missing; sequencing was by immunoSEQ multiplex PCR. Of under 250,000 clones in the sample, 75% to 90% were seen once. Sequenced: peripheral blood. The origin of the receptors is a man aged 55 to 70 who had recovered from COVID-19. The CDR3 runs from the conserved cysteine through the conserved F or W. Fields, in order: J gene, clone size, V gene, D gene, CDR3 DNA, CDR3 protein. The D gene is left open where the match is weak. Size values are once, few and many counts, or a class for expanded clones, and some rows have none.

J: TRBJ1-6
size: .
V: TRBV11-2
D: TRBD1
DNA: TGTGCCAGCAGCTTAGCGAGCACGGGACAGGGGAGTAATTCACCCCTCCACTTT
CDR3: CASSLASTGQGSNSPLHF

J: TRBJ2-7
size: .
V: TRBV5-4
D: .
DNA: TGTGCCAGCAGCTTGGGTGGAGGTCCCTACGAGCAGTACTTC
CDR3: CASSLGGGPYEQYF

J: TRBJ2-7
size: .
V: TRBV9
D: .
DNA: TGTGCCAGCAGCGTAGGAATAGGGGAAACCTACGAGCAGTACTTC
CDR3: CASSVGIGETYEQYF

J: TRBJ1-1
size: .
V: TRBV5-1
D: TRBD1
DNA: TGCGCCAGCAGCGGGGACAGGGGTCGCGAAGCTTTCTTT
CDR3: CASSGDRGREAFF

J: TRBJ1-2
size: few
V: TRBV2
D: .
DNA: TGTGCCAGCAGTAACATAGTAGACTTCTATGGCTACACCTTC
CDR3: CASSNIVDFYGYTF

J: TRBJ1-1
size: .
V: TRBV7-2
D: .
DNA: TGTGCCAGCAGCCCCCCTGGGGGGTGGGCCACTGAAGCTTTCTTT
CDR3: CASSPPGGWATEAFF

J: TRBJ2-2
size: few
V: TRBV6-4
D: TRBD1
DNA: TGTGCCAGCAGGACAGGGGTAAACACCGGGGAGCTGTTTTTT
CDR3: CASRTGVNTGELFF

J: TRBJ2-7
size: .
V: TRBV4-2
D: TRBD2
DNA: TGTGCCAGCAGCCCAATGGGAGCTAGCGGGAGCGGAGGCGAGCAGTACTTC
CDR3: CASSPMGASGSGGEQYF

J: TRBJ2-5
size: .
V: TRBV5-1
D: .
DNA: TGCGCCAGCAGCTCAGGCCAGCCGCAGGAGACCCAGTACTTC
CDR3: CASSSGQPQETQYF

J: TRBJ2-7
size: .
V: TRBV3-1/TRBV3-2
D: .
DNA: TGTGCCAGCAGCCAAGTGTGGAGGAGATCCTCCTACGAGCAGTACTTC
CDR3: CASSQVWRRSSYEQYF

J: TRBJ2-3
size: .
V: TRBV18
D: TRBD2
DNA: TGTGCCGCCGGGGAGGGGAGCTCCACAGATACGCAGTATTTT
CDR3: CAAGEGSSTDTQYF

J: TRBJ2-5
size: .
V: TRBV7-7
D: TRBD2
DNA: TGTGCCAGCAGCCTAAGGGCTAGCGGGGCACAAGAGACCCAGTACTTC
CDR3: CASSLRASGAQETQYF

J: TRBJ2-7
size: .
V: TRBV5-1
D: .
DNA: TGCGCCAGCAGCTTGGACGGACAGCCCTACTACGAGCAGTACTTC
CDR3: CASSLDGQPYYEQYF

J: TRBJ2-4
size: .
V: TRBV20-1
D: .
DNA: TGCAGTGCTCCGACCACGGGCATTCAGTACTTC
CDR3: CSAPTTGIQYF

J: TRBJ2-7
size: .
V: TRBV18
D: TRBD1
DNA: TGTGCCAGCTCACCAGTAAACAGGGGATACGAGCAGTACTTC
CDR3: CASSPVNRGYEQYF

J: TRBJ1-6
size: .
V: TRBV5-1
D: .
DNA: TGCGCCAGCAGCTTGTGGGACAACAGTAATTCACCCCTCCACTTT
CDR3: CASSLWDNSNSPLHF

J: TRBJ1-3
size: .
V: TRBV18
D: .
DNA: TGTGCCAGCTCACCTTGGCGGTCTGGAAACACCATATATTTT
CDR3: CASSPWRSGNTIYF

J: TRBJ2-1
size: .
V: TRBV5-4
D: TRBD2
DNA: TGTGCCAGCAGCGCCCTGATGACTAGCGGGGGTTACAATGAGCAGTTCTTC
CDR3: CASSALMTSGGYNEQFF

J: TRBJ2-1
size: .
V: TRBV10-3
D: .
DNA: TGTGCCATCAAATCGACAGGTGGGGAGTTTGGTGAGCAGTTCTTC
CDR3: CAIKSTGGEFGEQFF

J: TRBJ1-1
size: .
V: TRBV18
D: .
DNA: TGTGCCAGCTCGCTTGGAGGGGCGAACACTGAAGCTTTCTTT
CDR3: CASSLGGANTEAFF

J: TRBJ1-4
size: .
V: TRBV6-5
D: TRBD1
DNA: TGTGCCAGCATCACAGGGGCTAATGAAAAACTGTTTTTT
CDR3: CASITGANEKLFF

J: TRBJ2-7
size: .
V: TRBV27
D: TRBD2
DNA: TGTGCCAGCAGTTACAACCTCCGACTAGCGGCTTCCTACGAGCAGTACTTC
CDR3: CASSYNLRLAASYEQYF

J: TRBJ2-7
size: few
V: TRBV6-5
D: .
DNA: TGTGCCAGCAGTTACTCGACTTACTCGGGGGAGCAGTACTTC
CDR3: CASSYSTYSGEQYF

J: TRBJ2-1
size: .
V: TRBV5-1
D: TRBD2
DNA: TGCGCCAGCAGCTCGAAAGGAGCGGGGGGGTCTGTCAATGAGCAGTTCTTC
CDR3: CASSSKGAGGSVNEQFF

J: TRBJ2-5
size: .
V: TRBV5-1
D: TRBD2
DNA: TGCGCCAGCAGCCTAAGCCTAGCGGGGGGGTCAGAGACCCAGTACTTC
CDR3: CASSLSLAGGSETQYF

J: TRBJ1-2
size: .
V: TRBV6-2/TRBV6-3
D: .
DNA: TGTGCCAGCAGTCTTTCCCCGGGAGTTAGGGGAGACTATGGCTACACCTTC
CDR3: CASSLSPGVRGDYGYTF

J: TRBJ2-7
size: .
V: TRBV11-2
D: TRBD2
DNA: TGTGCCAGCAGCCGGACTAGCGGGAGGAGCTCCTACGAGCAGTACTTC
CDR3: CASSRTSGRSSYEQYF

J: TRBJ2-7
size: .
V: TRBV6-5
D: TRBD2
DNA: TGTGCCAGCAAGCGGGGCCCTTCCTACGAGCAGTACTTC
CDR3: CASKRGPSYEQYF

J: TRBJ2-1
size: .
V: TRBV7-3
D: .
DNA: TGTGCCAGCAGCTCCCGATGGGACTTTCAAAATGAGCAGTTCTTC
CDR3: CASSSRWDFQNEQFF

J: TRBJ2-7
size: .
V: TRBV9
D: TRBD1
DNA: TGTGCCAGCAGCGTAGCGGGGGACAGGGGACACGAGCAGTACTTC
CDR3: CASSVAGDRGHEQYF

J: TRBJ1-1
size: once
V: TRBV7-2
D: .
DNA: TGTGCCAGCAGCTTCGGGAACACTGAAGCTTTCTTT
CDR3: CASSFGNTEAFF

J: TRBJ2-2
size: .
V: TRBV7-9
D: TRBD1
DNA: TGTGCCAGCAGCCAGTACACAGGGGCGAGCACCGGGGAGCTGTTTTTT
CDR3: CASSQYTGASTGELFF

J: TRBJ1-3
size: .
V: TRBV9
D: .
DNA: TGTGCCAGCAGCACAACACGAGGAGACACCATATATTTT
CDR3: CASSTTRGDTIYF

J: TRBJ2-1
size: .
V: TRBV5-6
D: .
DNA: TGTGCCAGCAGCTTGAGGAGGAGCCGGTACAATGAGCAGTTCTTC
CDR3: CASSLRRSRYNEQFF

J: TRBJ1-2
size: once
V: TRBV19
D: TRBD1
DNA: TGTGCCACACTTAGGGACAGCCTTACCTATGGCTACACCTTC
CDR3: CATLRDSLTYGYTF

J: TRBJ1-1
size: once
V: TRBV6-2/TRBV6-3
D: .
DNA: TGTGCCAGCAGTTGGTTCAGGGGTGAAGCTTTCTTT
CDR3: CASSWFRGEAFF

J: TRBJ2-7
size: .
V: TRBV9
D: .
DNA: TGTGCCAGCAGCCCCCGGCCGGGGTACTCCTACGAGCAGTACTTC
CDR3: CASSPRPGYSYEQYF

J: TRBJ1-2
size: .
V: TRBV5-1
D: TRBD1
DNA: TGCGCCAGCAGCTTGGCAGGGGGGACAGTTAAAGCGCGGGACTATGGCTACACCTTC
CDR3: CASSLAGGTVKARDYGYTF

J: TRBJ2-3
size: .
V: TRBV10-3
D: TRBD2
DNA: TGTGCCATCAGGACAGGGACTAGCGGGGTCACAGATACGCAGTATTTT
CDR3: CAIRTGTSGVTDTQYF

J: TRBJ2-7
size: .
V: TRBV4-2
D: .
DNA: TGTGCCAGCAGCCAAGGAGACGAGCAGTACTTC
CDR3: CASSQGDEQYF